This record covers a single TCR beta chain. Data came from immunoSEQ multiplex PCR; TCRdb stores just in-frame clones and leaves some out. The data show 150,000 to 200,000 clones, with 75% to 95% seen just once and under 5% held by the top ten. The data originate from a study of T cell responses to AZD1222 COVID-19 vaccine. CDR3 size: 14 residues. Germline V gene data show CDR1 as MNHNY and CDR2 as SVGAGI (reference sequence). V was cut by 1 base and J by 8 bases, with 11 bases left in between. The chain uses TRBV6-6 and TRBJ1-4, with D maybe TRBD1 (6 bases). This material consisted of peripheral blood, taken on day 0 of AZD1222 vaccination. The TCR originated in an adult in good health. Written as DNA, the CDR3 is TGTGCCAGCAGTTACTTAGGTCAGGGGGAAAAACTGTTTTTT. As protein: CASSYLGQGEKLFF.